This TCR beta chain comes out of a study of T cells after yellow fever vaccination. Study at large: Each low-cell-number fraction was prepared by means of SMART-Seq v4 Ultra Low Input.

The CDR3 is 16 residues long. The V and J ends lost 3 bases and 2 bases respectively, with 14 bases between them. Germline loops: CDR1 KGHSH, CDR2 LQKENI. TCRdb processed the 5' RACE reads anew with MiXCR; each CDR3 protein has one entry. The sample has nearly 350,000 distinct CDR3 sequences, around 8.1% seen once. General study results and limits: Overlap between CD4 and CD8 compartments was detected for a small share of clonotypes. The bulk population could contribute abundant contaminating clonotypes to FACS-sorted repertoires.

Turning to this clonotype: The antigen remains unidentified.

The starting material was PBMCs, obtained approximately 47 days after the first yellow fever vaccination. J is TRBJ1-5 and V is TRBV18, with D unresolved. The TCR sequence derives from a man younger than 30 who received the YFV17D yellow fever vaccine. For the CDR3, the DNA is TGTGCCAGCTCACCCCCGGGTGCGACCCGCAATCAGCCCCAGCATTTT. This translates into CASSPPGATRNQPQHF.